This record concerns one TCR beta chain sequence. The antigen is not known. The germline V gene has CDR1 LNHDA and CDR2 SQIVND (reference sequence). V lost 8 bases and J 6 bases, leaving 13 bases between the germline ends. The CDR3 is made up of 12 amino acids. These data originate in a study of cytomegalovirus exposure and HLA in healthy donors. Notes on the study in general: It was reported that TCR beta sequences correctly inferred the HLA-A and HLA-B alleles for most subjects. In vitro work confirmed that a few CMV-associated chains recognize CMV antigens. Earlier analysis looked at TCR beta V segments, and most were productive about 90% or about 30% of the time.

PCR was performed using 60 Vbeta and 13 Jbeta primers. Sequenced by immunoSEQ multiplex PCR; TCRdb stores in-frame clones only, minus some. The sample includes roughly 190,000 clones, roughly 73% seen only once; the top ten take about 2%. The gene calls are TRBV19 and TRBJ1-1; tentatively, D is TRBD1 (5 bases). The TCR was taken from a woman in her twenties or thirties in good health and CMV-seronegative. Sequenced: PBMCs. CDR3: CASRAGGAEAFF. CDR3 DNA: TGTGCCAGTCGGGCGGGGGGGGCTGAAGCTTTCTTT. The complete variable domain, with remaining parts taken from reference TRBV19 and TRBJ1-1, reads DGGITQSPKYLFRKEGQNVTLSCEQNLNHDAMYWYRQDPGQGLRLIYYSQIVNDFQKGDIAEGYSVSREKKESFPLTVTSAQKNPTAFYLCASRAGGAEAFFGQGTRLTVV.